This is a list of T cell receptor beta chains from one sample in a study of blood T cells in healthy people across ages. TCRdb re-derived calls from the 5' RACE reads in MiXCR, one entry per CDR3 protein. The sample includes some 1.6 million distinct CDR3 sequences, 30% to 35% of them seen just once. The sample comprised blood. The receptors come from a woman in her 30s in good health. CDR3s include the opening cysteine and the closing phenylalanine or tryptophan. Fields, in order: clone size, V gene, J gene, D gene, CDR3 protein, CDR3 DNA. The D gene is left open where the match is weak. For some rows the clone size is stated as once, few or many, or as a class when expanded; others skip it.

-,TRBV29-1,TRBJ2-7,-,CSVHLWGTSQGGEQYF,TGCAGCGTTCACCTTTGGGGGACAAGCCAAGGAGGCGAGCAGTACTTC
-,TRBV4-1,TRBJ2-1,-,CASSQDQGDNERFF,TGCGCCAGCAGCCAAGATCAGGGTGACAATGAGCGGTTCTTC
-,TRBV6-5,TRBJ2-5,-,CAGSSHGETQYF,TGTGCCGGCAGTTCCCACGGGGAGACCCAGTACTTC
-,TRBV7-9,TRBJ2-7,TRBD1,CASSLGRGRDEQYF,TGTGCCAGCAGCTTAGGCAGGGGGCGCGACGAGCAGTACTTC
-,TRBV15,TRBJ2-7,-,CATSGVGAYEQYF,TGTGCCACCAGTGGAGTAGGCGCCTACGAGCAGTACTTC
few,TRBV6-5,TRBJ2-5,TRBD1,CASRKGQQYF,TGTGCCAGCAGGAAGGGACAGCAGTACTTC
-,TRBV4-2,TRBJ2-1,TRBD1,CASSQPETGIYNEQFF,TGTGCCAGCAGCCAACCTGAGACAGGGATCTACAATGAGCAGTTCTTC
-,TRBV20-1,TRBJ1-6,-,CSAISDSLGSYNSPLHF,TGCAGTGCCATATCGGACAGCTTAGGGTCCTATAATTCACCCCTCCACTTT
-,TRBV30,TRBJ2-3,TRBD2,CAFEVGGPRDTQYF,TGTGCCTTTGAAGTGGGAGGGCCCCGGGATACGCAGTATTTT
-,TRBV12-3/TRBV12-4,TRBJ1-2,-,CASSSQTSNYGYTF,TGTGCCAGCAGCTCCCAGACATCTAACTATGGCTACACCTTC
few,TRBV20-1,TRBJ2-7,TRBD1,CSARADRDPLYEQYF,TGCAGTGCTAGAGCCGACAGGGACCCTCTGTACGAGCAGTACTTC
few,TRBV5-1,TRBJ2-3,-,CASTLEAATSTDTQYF,TGCGCCAGCACCCTGGAGGCGGCGACCAGCACAGATACGCAGTATTTT
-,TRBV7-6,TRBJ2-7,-,CASSLQGSSYNEQYF,TGTGCCAGCAGCTTACAGGGTAGCTCCTACAATGAGCAGTACTTC
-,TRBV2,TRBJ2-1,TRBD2,CASSEYVGGGRSYNEQFF,TGTGCCAGCAGTGAATACGTCGGCGGCGGGAGATCCTACAATGAGCAGTTCTTC
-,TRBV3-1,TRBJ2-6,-,CVSSPTGSSGANVLTF,TGTGTCAGCAGCCCTACAGGGAGCTCTGGGGCCAACGTCCTGACTTTC
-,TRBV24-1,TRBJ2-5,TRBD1,CATSDTSNIRTGEETQYF,TGTGCCACCAGTGACACCTCCAATATACGGACAGGGGAAGAGACCCAGTACTTC
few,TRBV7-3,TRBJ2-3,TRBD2,CASSTGTSGFTDTQYF,TGTGCCAGCAGCACCGGGACTAGCGGATTCACAGATACGCAGTATTTT
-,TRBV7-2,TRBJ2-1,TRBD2,CASSIWWTSGSHNEQFF,TGTGCCAGCAGCATTTGGTGGACTAGCGGGAGCCACAATGAGCAGTTCTTC
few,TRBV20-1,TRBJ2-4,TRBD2,CSARRLAGDSIQYF,TGCAGTGCTAGGAGACTAGCGGGAGACAGCATTCAGTACTTC
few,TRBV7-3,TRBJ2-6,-,CASSLSTPGANVLTF,TGTGCCAGCAGCTTATCTACTCCTGGGGCCAACGTCCTGACTTTC
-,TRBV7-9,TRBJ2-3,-,CASSSSHRAAADTQYF,TGTGCCAGCAGCTCTTCGCACAGGGCTGCGGCAGATACGCAGTATTTT
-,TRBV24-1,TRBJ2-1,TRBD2,CATSELSGRGSYNEQFF,TGTGCCACCAGTGAACTTAGCGGGAGGGGGTCCTACAATGAGCAGTTCTTC
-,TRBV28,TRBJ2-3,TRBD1,CASNPMVGGRGLDTQYF,TGTGCCAGCAATCCAATGGTGGGAGGCAGGGGGCTAGATACGCAGTATTTT
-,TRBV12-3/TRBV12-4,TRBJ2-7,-,CASSIRSGGSYERYF,TGTGCCAGCAGTATTAGGTCAGGGGGGTCCTACGAGCGGTACTTC
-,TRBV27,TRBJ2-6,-,CASSFGPGSGSGANVLTF,TGTGCCAGCAGTTTTGGTCCCGGGAGCGGCTCTGGGGCCAACGTCCTGACTTTC
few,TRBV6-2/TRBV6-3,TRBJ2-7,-,CASSYSSVSGFVGTYEQYF,TGTGCCAGCAGTTACTCGAGCGTCTCAGGCTTCGTCGGCACCTACGAGCAGTACTTC
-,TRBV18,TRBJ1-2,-,CASSPRGGGADGYTF,TGTGCCAGCTCACCACGTGGGGGGGGCGCCGATGGCTACACCTTC
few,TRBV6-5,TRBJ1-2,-,CASMPLLGGYTF,TGTGCCAGCATGCCGCTACTCGGAGGCTACACCTTC
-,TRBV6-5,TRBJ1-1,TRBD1,CASSYSHRGIGTGAFF,TGTGCCAGCAGTTATTCCCACAGGGGAATTGGCACAGGAGCTTTCTTT
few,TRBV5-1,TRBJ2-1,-,CASSLDPLNYNEQFF,TGCGCCAGCAGCTTGGATCCCTTAAACTACAATGAGCAGTTCTTC
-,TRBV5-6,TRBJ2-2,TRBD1,CASGNRDSSFTGELFF,TGTGCCAGCGGGAACCGGGACAGCAGTTTCACCGGGGAGCTGTTTTTT
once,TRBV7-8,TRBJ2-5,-,CASGSPTGRQETQYF,TGTGCCAGCGGCTCACCGACAGGCCGACAAGAGACCCAGTACTTC
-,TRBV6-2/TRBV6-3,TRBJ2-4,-,CASSYSERVIQYF,TGTGCCAGCAGTTACTCAGAAAGGGTCATTCAGTACTTC
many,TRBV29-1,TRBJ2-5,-,CSVDRVPQETQYF,TGCAGCGTTGACAGGGTTCCCCAAGAGACCCAGTACTTC
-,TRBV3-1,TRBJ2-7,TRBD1,CASSQGGTASYEQYF,TGTGCCAGCAGCCAAGGGGGGACAGCCTCCTACGAGCAGTACTTC